The rows below give T cell receptor beta chains drawn from one sample of a study of CD8+ T cells in alopecia areata. This table comes from immunoSEQ multiplex PCR, and its TCRdb copy is limited to in-frame clones, with some not included. The repertoire consists of approximately 140,000 clones, with roughly 82% occurring once and the leading ten covering just under 25%. The sample here was CD8+ T cells sorted from blood, taken at week 4, from a patient treated with tofacitinib. The receptors here all came from a human donor with alopecia areata. Each CDR3 is given with its conserved first and last residue. The D gene is left open where the match is weak. A row's size may be missing; if present it is once, few, many or a size class.

V: TRBV27; D: .; size: .; J: TRBJ2-1; CDR3: CASSGSVLAYEQFF; DNA: TGTGCCAGCAGTGGTTCCGTCCTAGCATATGAGCAGTTCTTC
V: TRBV10-3; D: .; size: .; J: TRBJ2-7; CDR3: CAISESDPLEQYF; DNA: TGTGCCATCAGTGAGTCAGACCCTCTCGAGCAGTACTTC
V: TRBV4-1; D: TRBD1; size: .; J: TRBJ2-3; CDR3: CASSRAQGKDTQYF; DNA: TGCGCCAGCAGCCGAGCACAGGGGAAAGATACGCAGTATTTT
V: TRBV4-1; D: .; size: .; J: TRBJ1-5; CDR3: CASSPYDSNQPQHF; DNA: TGCGCCAGCAGCCCTTACGATTCCAATCAGCCCCAGCATTTT
V: TRBV6-5; D: .; size: .; J: TRBJ1-6; CDR3: CASSYTRRGTSPLHF; DNA: TGTGCCAGCAGTTACACCAGAAGGGGGACCTCACCCCTCCACTTT
V: TRBV5-1; D: .; size: .; J: TRBJ2-7; CDR3: CASSSGTSASYEQYF; DNA: TGCGCCAGCAGTTCCGGGACATCAGCCTCCTACGAGCAGTACTTC
V: TRBV6-1; D: .; size: .; J: TRBJ2-7; CDR3: CASSALQRSSYEQYF; DNA: TGTGCCAGCAGTGCACTACAGAGGAGCTCCTACGAGCAGTACTTC
V: TRBV9; D: TRBD1; size: .; J: TRBJ2-7; CDR3: CASSGDRGPSSYEQYF; DNA: TGTGCCAGCAGCGGGGACAGGGGACCGAGCTCCTACGAGCAGTACTTC
V: TRBV6-5; D: .; size: few; J: TRBJ2-5; CDR3: CASNHQPSGGETQYF; DNA: TGTGCCAGCAATCATCAGCCGAGTGGGGGAGAGACCCAGTACTTC
V: TRBV6-5; D: .; size: few; J: TRBJ2-7; CDR3: CATGQTYEQYF; DNA: TGTGCCACTGGACAAACCTACGAGCAGTACTTC
V: TRBV7-9; D: TRBD2; size: .; J: TRBJ2-3; CDR3: CASSLTSGTDTQYF; DNA: TGTGCCAGCAGCTTAACTAGCGGCACAGATACGCAGTATTTT
V: TRBV7-9; D: .; size: once; J: TRBJ1-2; CDR3: CASSSGLGYGYTF; DNA: TGTGCCAGCAGTTCGGGGTTGGGGTATGGCTACACCTTC
V: TRBV11-2; D: .; size: .; J: TRBJ1-5; CDR3: CASSLEGNPNQPQHF; DNA: TGTGCCAGCAGCTTAGAGGGTAACCCCAATCAGCCCCAGCATTTT
V: TRBV27; D: TRBD2; size: few; J: TRBJ2-5; CDR3: CASSLLAGGLQETQYF; DNA: TGTGCCAGCAGTTTATTGGCGGGGGGGCTCCAAGAGACCCAGTACTTC
V: TRBV4-1; D: .; size: .; J: TRBJ1-1; CDR3: CASSQEGLGNTEAFF; DNA: TGCGCCAGCAGCCAAGAGGGATTGGGTAACACTGAAGCTTTCTTT
V: TRBV7-6; D: TRBD1; size: .; J: TRBJ2-3; CDR3: CASSSGQGAADTQYF; DNA: TGTGCCAGCAGCTCTGGACAGGGGGCCGCAGATACGCAGTATTTT
V: TRBV5-6; D: .; size: .; J: TRBJ1-2; CDR3: CASSLANLRQGYTF; DNA: TGTGCCAGCAGCTTGGCCAACCTCCGGCAGGGCTACACCTTC
V: TRBV4-2; D: TRBD2; size: .; J: TRBJ2-7; CDR3: CASSQEASGYSYEQYF; DNA: TGTGCCAGCAGCCAAGAGGCTAGCGGATACTCCTACGAGCAGTACTTC
V: TRBV13; D: .; size: .; J: TRBJ2-5; CDR3: CASNMLAYRETQYF; DNA: TGTGCCAGCAACATGCTAGCGTATAGGGAGACCCAGTACTTC
V: TRBV6-5; D: .; size: .; J: TRBJ2-7; CDR3: CASSYSLGSGEQYF; DNA: TGTGCCAGCAGTTACTCCCTCGGCAGCGGCGAGCAGTACTTC
V: TRBV6-6; D: TRBD1; size: .; J: TRBJ2-7; CDR3: CASSQQGGSYEQYF; DNA: TGTGCCAGCAGTCAACAGGGGGGCTCCTACGAGCAGTACTTC
V: TRBV4-2; D: .; size: .; J: TRBJ2-7; CDR3: CASSQGAEKYEQYF; DNA: TGTGCCAGCAGCCAAGGGGCGGAAAAGTACGAGCAGTACTTC
V: TRBV7-9; D: TRBD1; size: .; J: TRBJ2-5; CDR3: CASSATGQQETQYF; DNA: TGTGCCAGCAGCGCTACGGGACAGCAAGAGACCCAGTACTTC
V: TRBV5-1; D: .; size: .; J: TRBJ2-3; CDR3: CASSTLGGTDTQYF; DNA: TGCGCCAGCAGCACCCTTGGGGGCACAGATACGCAGTATTTT
V: TRBV10-3; D: TRBD2; size: .; J: TRBJ2-7; CDR3: CAIASGYEQYF; DNA: TGTGCCATCGCTAGCGGGTACGAGCAGTACTTC
V: TRBV5-1; D: .; size: .; J: TRBJ2-1; CDR3: CASSLGYYRSSYNEQFF; DNA: TGCGCCAGCAGCTTGGGCTACTACCGGAGCTCCTACAATGAGCAGTTCTTC
V: TRBV7-9; D: .; size: few; J: TRBJ2-3; CDR3: CASTLLRGADTQYF; DNA: TGTGCCAGCACTCTTCTTCGGGGGGCGGATACGCAGTATTTT
V: TRBV6-6; D: .; size: few; J: TRBJ1-5; CDR3: CASTTRVSGQPQHF; DNA: TGTGCCAGCACCACGCGGGTGAGCGGACAGCCCCAGCATTTT
V: TRBV6-5; D: .; size: .; J: TRBJ2-2; CDR3: CASSYGTMNTGELFF; DNA: TGTGCCAGCAGTTACGGGACAATGAACACCGGGGAGCTGTTTTTT
V: TRBV29-1; D: .; size: few; J: TRBJ2-2; CDR3: CSAEVTGELFF; DNA: TGCAGCGCCGAGGTCACCGGGGAGCTGTTTTTT
V: TRBV6-1; D: .; size: .; J: TRBJ1-5; CDR3: CASSDYGQPQHF; DNA: TGTGCCAGCAGTGATTATGGCCAGCCCCAGCATTTT
V: TRBV4-1; D: .; size: .; J: TRBJ2-7; CDR3: CASSQDAGSYEQYF; DNA: TGCGCCAGCAGCCAAGATGCGGGATCCTACGAGCAGTACTTC
V: TRBV10-2; D: TRBD1; size: .; J: TRBJ2-7; CDR3: CATLGDRGPTYEQYF; DNA: TGCGCCACCCTGGGGGACAGAGGACCTACATACGAGCAGTACTTC
V: TRBV7-9; D: .; size: .; J: TRBJ1-1; CDR3: CASSLGQEEAFF; DNA: TGTGCCAGCAGCTTAGGACAGGAGGAAGCTTTCTTT
V: TRBV5-1; D: .; size: few; J: TRBJ2-7; CDR3: CASSLDSTGGYEQYF; DNA: TGCGCCAGCAGCTTGGATTCGACAGGCGGGTACGAGCAGTACTTC